One and the same sample provided the 17 T cell receptor beta chains below, sequenced in a study of T cell changes during pregnancy in multiple sclerosis. The data were produced by immunoSEQ multiplex PCR, yet TCRdb's version contains in-frame clones alone and is incomplete. The data contain about 41,000 clones, over 90% of them singletons. The source material was CD8+ T cells from peripheral blood mononuclear cells, sampled in the third trimester of pregnancy. All receptors come from a female donor with multiple sclerosis, enrolled in a pregnancy study.

The chain employs TRBV5-8 and TRBJ2-5, with a weak D call TRBD2 (5 bases). Trimming took 4 bases from V and 1 from J, leaving 8 bases between them. CDR1 and CDR2 (germline): SGHTS, YDEGEE. The CDR3 totals 13 residues. Here the CDR3 DNA reads TGTGCCAGCAGCCCACTAGTCCAAGAGACCCAGTACTTC. Encoded protein: CASSPLVQETQYF.

This chain connects TRBV4-3 to TRBJ2-3; 10 bases fit TRBD2. The J segment lost 3 bases and the V segment lost 1 base, leaving 1 base of the junction unmatched. The V gene's germline CDR1 is LGHNA and CDR2 YSLEER. The CDR3 extends over 15 amino acids. CDR3 nucleotide sequence: TGCGCCAGCAGCCAAGCTAGCGGGGGAACAGATACGCAGTATTTT. Protein sequence: CASSQASGGTDTQYF.

The J gene is TRBJ1-6, the V gene TRBV28; perhaps TRBD1 as D (5 bases). Germline CDR1 is MDHEN and CDR2 is SYDVKM. The CDR3 is 13 residues long. The V gene lost 3 bases and the J gene lost 13 bases, with 13 bases spanning the gap. The CDR3 DNA follows: TGTGCCAGCAGTTTGGGGGAGGGAGGGCCCCTCCACTTT. Translation gives CASSLGEGGPLHF.

The chain couples TRBV5-6 to TRBJ2-7; 7 nucleotides match TRBD1. CDR3 length: 14 amino acids. Unmatched junction bases numbered 11, after V lost 4 bases and J lost 7 bases. The germline gives CDR1 SGHDT, CDR2 YYEEEE. The CDR3 loop reads CASSTGTDAWEQYF. The CDR3 DNA is TGTGCCAGCAGCACCGGGACAGACGCCTGGGAGCAGTACTTC.

The CDR3 is CASSEWAGTGTSETDTQYF. DNA of the CDR3: TGTGCCAGCAGTGAATGGGCAGGTACCGGGACTAGCGAGACAGATACGCAGTATTTT. The chain is built from TRBV2 and TRBJ2-3; 10 bases line up with TRBD2. Germline V CDR1 and CDR2: SNHLY, FYNNEI. The CDR3 length is 19 residues. The junction had 14 bases not matched to a gene; V was cut back by 2 bases and J by 3 bases.

This clone was recorded a few times. V gene TRBV5-1 combines with J gene TRBJ2-7; 7 nucleotides line up with TRBD1. The CDR3 length is 13 residues. Trimming took 3 bases from V and 6 from J; bases not matched to a gene: 6. CDR1 is SGHRS, CDR2 YFSETQ, per germline. For the CDR3, the DNA is TGCGCCAGCAGCTCCGGACAGGAGAGCGAGCAGTACTTC. This gives the protein CASSSGQESEQYF.

The gene calls are TRBV27 and TRBJ1-6; 11 bases agree with TRBD1. Looked up from germline, CDR1 is MNHEY and CDR2 is SMNVEV (reference sequence). This CDR3 is built from 16 residues. Germline trimming cut 2 bases from V and 9 bases from J; bases unmatched to any gene: 6. The CDR3 DNA sequence: TGTGCCAGCAGTTTAGGGCCGGGACAGGGGGGTTCACCCCTCCACTTT. It is translated as CASSLGPGQGGSPLHF.

The chain employs TRBV11-2 and TRBJ1-1, with 11 positions matching TRBD1. Germline trimming cut 6 bases from V and 7 bases from J; bases unmatched to any gene: 7. Germline loops: CDR1 SGHAT, CDR2 FQNNGV. The CDR3 totals 14 residues. CDR3 nucleotides: TGTGCCAGCAGTCCCCGGACAGGGGGCCGTGAAGCTTTCTTT. It is translated as CASSPRTGGREAFF.

This chain joins TRBV15 and TRBJ1-1; D is uncertain. The CDR3 has 15 residues. The germline gives CDR1 LNHNV, CDR2 YYDKDF (reference sequence). V was cut by 3 bases and J by 3 bases, with 14 bases left in between. The CDR3 here is CATSREGGSHTEAFF. DNA of the CDR3: TGTGCCACCAGCAGGGAGGGTGGGAGTCACACTGAAGCTTTCTTT.

The chain recombines TRBV4-3 with TRBJ2-3; 8 bases are a match to TRBD2. J was trimmed by 4 bases and V by 0 bases; bases with no gene match: 3. Per germline, CDR1 LGHNA and CDR2 YSLEER. This CDR3 is 15 amino acids long. The CDR3 DNA follows: TGCGCCAGCAGCCAAGAATCGGGAGGGGCAGATACGCAGTATTTT. It translates to CASSQESGGADTQYF.

The chain employs TRBV7-9 and TRBJ1-1; D is ambiguous. Trimming shortened V by 8 bases and J by 4 bases, and 14 bases separated the two germline ends. This CDR3 region has 13 residues. Germline values: CDR1 SEHNR, CDR2 FQNEAQ (reference sequence). CDR3 residues: CASLYPDSTEAFF. The CDR3 DNA reads as TGTGCCAGCCTGTACCCCGATAGCACTGAAGCTTTCTTT.

The table lists this clone with a few counts. This chain connects TRBV2 to TRBJ1-2; D is unclear. The CDR3 consists of 12 residues. Germline CDR1 reads SNHLY; CDR2 reads FYNNEI. The V end was cut by 4 bases, the J end by 3 bases, with 6 bases between. CDR3 protein: CASSGTDYGYTF. Here the CDR3 DNA reads TGTGCCAGCAGTGGAACGGACTATGGCTACACCTTC.

This chain joins TRBV27 and TRBJ2-2; weak D call: TRBD2 (6 bases). Germline-derived CDR1 and CDR2 are MNHEY and SMNVEV (reference sequence). The CDR3 is 16 residues long. V lost 2 bases and J lost 4, with 14 bases in between. The CDR3 sequence is CASSLMLEGGTGELFF. DNA of the CDR3: TGTGCCAGCAGTTTAATGTTGGAGGGCGGCACCGGGGAGCTGTTTTTT.

The chain employs TRBV13 and TRBJ2-7; 13 bases fit TRBD2. Germline V gene data show CDR1 as PRHDT and CDR2 as FYEKMQ (reference sequence). The CDR3 covers 15 residues. Unmatched junction bases numbered 3, after V lost 5 bases and J lost 2 bases. The CDR3 nucleotides read TGTGCCAGCAGCCGGACTAGCGGGGGACCCTACGAGCAGTACTTC. Residues: CASSRTSGGPYEQYF.

The rearrangement uses TRBV5-4 and TRBJ2-1; a weak D match, TRBD2 (6 bases). The CDR3 is made up of 17 amino acids. The germline CDR1 and CDR2 sequences are SGHNT and YYREEE (reference sequence). With 4 bases removed from V and 0 bases from J, the gap between germline ends came to 17 bases. CDR3 sequence reads: CASSEEGGMYSYNEQFF. The CDR3 nucleotides read TGTGCCAGCAGCGAGGAGGGCGGGATGTACTCCTACAATGAGCAGTTCTTC. Together with reference TRBV5-4 and TRBJ2-1, the CDR3 gives the full variable domain: ETGVTQSPTHLIKTRGQQVTLRCSSQSGHNTVSWYQQALGQGPQFIFQYYREEENGRGNFPPRFSGLQFPNYSSELNVNALELDDSALYLCASSEEGGMYSYNEQFFGPGTRLTVL.

The chain combines TRBV11-3 with TRBJ1-1; D gene ambiguous. CDR3 length equals 15 residues. Germline CDR1 and CDR2: SGHNT and YENEEA. Trimming pared 3 bases from V and 2 bases from J, leaving 13 bases between. As DNA, the CDR3 is TGTGCCAGCAGCTTCAAGGAGGACTTAAACACTGAAGCTTTCTTT. Translated: CASSFKEDLNTEAFF.

This chain joins TRBV19 and TRBJ2-3, with 9 bases fitting TRBD2. The CDR3 totals 16 residues. The V segment lost 8 bases and the J segment 6 bases; nucleotides outside the gene matches: 15. The germline gives CDR1 LNHDA, CDR2 SQIVND (reference sequence). In DNA, the CDR3 is TGTGCCAGTGCTGACTACCAGCGGGAGGCTGGGGATACGCAGTATTTT. Translation gives CASADYQREAGDTQYF.